This TCR beta chain was retrieved from a study of regulatory T cells in long-lasting Graves disease. Regarding the study as a whole: Favoring TRBV28, TRBJ1-2 and TRBJ2-5 was a feature seen in persistent disease. Sharing of public clonotypes was greater in persistent patients (about 3,000) than in new patients (almost 1,000).

Arm-PCR of CDR3 regions with iRepertoire HTBI primers generated TCR beta libraries. Each CDR3 protein gets one entry after TCRdb re-called the multiplex PCR reads with MiXCR. The sample has 200,000 to 250,000 distinct CDR3 sequences; over 20% are singletons. Germline CDR1 reads DFQATT; CDR2 reads SNEGSKA (reference sequence). With 6 bases clipped from V and 2 bases from J, the junction kept 5 bases outside the gene matches. The CDR3 consists of 13 residues. There are many counts of this clonotype. Its antigen remains unknown. Time point: newly diagnosed GD, antithyroid drugs for less than 3 months. Following extraction of RNA from PBMCs, that RNA was used to make the TCR library.

This specimen consisted of peripheral blood mononuclear cells (PBMCs), obtained at new diagnosis, from a patient treated with antithyroid drugs. The gene calls are TRBV20-1 and TRBJ2-3; 7 bases fit TRBD2. The TCR originated in a female donor with Graves disease. In nucleotides, the CDR3 is TGCAGTGCGCAAGCGGGGCCCACAGATACGCAGTATTTT. It encodes CSAQAGPTDTQYF.